This T cell receptor (beta chain) is from a study of T cell changes during pregnancy in multiple sclerosis. The CDR3 consists of 16 residues. V was pared by 1 base and J by 2 bases, with 12 bases between. The V gene's germline CDR1 is LGHNA and CDR2 YSLEER. The data were produced by immunoSEQ multiplex PCR, yet TCRdb's version contains in-frame clones alone and is incomplete. Found here are about 83,000 clones, nearly 95% of them singletons; the top ten hold under 1.2%. This TCR derives from a female donor with multiple sclerosis, enrolled in a pregnancy study. Source: peripheral blood, taken in the second trimester of pregnancy. The chain links TRBV4-3 to TRBJ2-1; tentatively, D is TRBD2 (6 bases). The CDR3 DNA is TGCGCCAGCAGCCAAGGCCGGGACTTAGCCTACAATGAGCAGTTCTTC. This gives the protein CASSQGRDLAYNEQFF.